This TCR beta chain was identified during a study of T-cell memory formation after mild COVID-19. TCRdb re-analysed the 5' RACE reads in MiXCR, keeping a single row per CDR3 protein. The table includes approximately 480,000 distinct CDR3 sequences, approximately 18% detected once. General study findings and limits: CD4+ bias marked clones expanding day 15 to 37, unlike balanced contracting clones.

CDR3 length: 16 residues. V trimming: 0 bases; J trimming: 7 bases; junction bases outside the gene matches: 5. Germline CDR1 reads SGHNT; CDR2 reads YYREEE (reference sequence). Regarding this clonotype: What it recognizes is unknown.

The chain is built from TRBV5-4 and TRBJ1-6, with 9 bases matching TRBD1. Sequencing was done on a sample of PBMCs or a T cell subset sorted from them (not recorded which). The clonotype comes from an adult woman who had mild COVID-19 (a few samples of this study predate the infection). Cell type and time point are not known. CDR3 coding DNA: TGTGCCAGCAGCTTGGCACCGGGACAGGGAAATTCACCCCTCCACTTT. This gives the protein CASSLAPGQGNSPLHF.